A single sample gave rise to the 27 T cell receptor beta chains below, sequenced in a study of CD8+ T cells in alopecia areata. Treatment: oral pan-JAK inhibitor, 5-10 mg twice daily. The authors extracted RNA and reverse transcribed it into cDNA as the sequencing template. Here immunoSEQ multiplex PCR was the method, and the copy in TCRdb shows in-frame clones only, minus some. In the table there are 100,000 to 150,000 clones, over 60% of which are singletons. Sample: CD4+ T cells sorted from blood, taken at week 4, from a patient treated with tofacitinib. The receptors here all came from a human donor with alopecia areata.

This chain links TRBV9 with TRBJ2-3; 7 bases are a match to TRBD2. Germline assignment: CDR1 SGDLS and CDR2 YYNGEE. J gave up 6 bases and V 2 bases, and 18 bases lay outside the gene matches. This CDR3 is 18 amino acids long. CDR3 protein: CASSVLAAASSLDDTQYF. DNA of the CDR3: TGTGCCAGCAGCGTCCTAGCGGCAGCCTCTTCCTTGGACGATACGCAGTATTTT.

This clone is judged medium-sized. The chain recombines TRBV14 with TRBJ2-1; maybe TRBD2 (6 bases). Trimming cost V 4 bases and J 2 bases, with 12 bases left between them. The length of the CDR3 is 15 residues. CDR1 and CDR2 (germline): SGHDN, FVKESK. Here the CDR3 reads CASSRLGGPYNEQFF. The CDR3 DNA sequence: TGTGCCAGCAGCCGCCTGGGGGGACCCTACAATGAGCAGTTCTTC.

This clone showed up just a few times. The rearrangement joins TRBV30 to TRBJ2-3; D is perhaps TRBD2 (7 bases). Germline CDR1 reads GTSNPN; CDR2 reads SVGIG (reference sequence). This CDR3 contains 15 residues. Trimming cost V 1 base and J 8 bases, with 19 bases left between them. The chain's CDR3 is CAWSEGEGAKSTQYF. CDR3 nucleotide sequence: TGTGCCTGGAGTGAGGGGGAGGGCGCGAAGAGTACGCAGTATTTT.

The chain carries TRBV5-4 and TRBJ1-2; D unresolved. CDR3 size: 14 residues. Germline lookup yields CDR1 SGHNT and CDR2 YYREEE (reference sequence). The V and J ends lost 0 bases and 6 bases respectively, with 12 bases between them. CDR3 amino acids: CASSLGQALDGYTF. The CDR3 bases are TGTGCCAGCAGCTTGGGGCAGGCGTTGGATGGCTACACCTTC.

The CDR3 loop reads CASSLLGTPYEQYF. DNA for the CDR3: TGTGCCAGCAGCTTACTCGGGACGCCCTACGAGCAGTACTTC. The genes are TRBV11-1 and TRBJ2-7; D tentatively fits TRBD1 or TRBD2 (5 bases each). The germline V gene encodes CDR1 SGHAT and CDR2 FQDESV (reference sequence). This CDR3 has 14 amino acids. Trimming pared 2 bases from V and 2 bases from J, leaving 10 bases between. Drawing the rest from reference TRBV11-1 and TRBJ2-7, the complete variable domain is EAEVAQSPRYKITEKSQAVAFWCDPISGHATLYWYRQILGQGPELLVQFQDESVVDDSQLPKDRFSAERLKGVDSTLKIQPAELGDSAMYLCASSLLGTPYEQYFGPGTRLTVT.

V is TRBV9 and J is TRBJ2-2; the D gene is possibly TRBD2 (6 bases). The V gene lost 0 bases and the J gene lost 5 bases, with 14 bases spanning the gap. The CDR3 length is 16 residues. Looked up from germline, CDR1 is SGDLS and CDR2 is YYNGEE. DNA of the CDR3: TGTGCCAGCAGCGTAGCTCAGACTAGGACGACCGGGGAGCTGTTTTTT. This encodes CASSVAQTRTTGELFF.

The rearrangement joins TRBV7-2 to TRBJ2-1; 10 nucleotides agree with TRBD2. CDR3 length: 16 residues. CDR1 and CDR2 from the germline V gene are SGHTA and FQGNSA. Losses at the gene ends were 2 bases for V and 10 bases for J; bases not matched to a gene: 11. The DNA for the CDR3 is TGTGCCAGCAGCTTACACGCTAGCGGGGGTATTAACGAGCAGTTCTTC. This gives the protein CASSLHASGGINEQFF.

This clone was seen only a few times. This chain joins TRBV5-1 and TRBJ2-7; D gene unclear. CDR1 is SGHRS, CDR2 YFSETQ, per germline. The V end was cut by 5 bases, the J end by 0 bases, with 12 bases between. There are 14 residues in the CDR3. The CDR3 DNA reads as TGCGCCAGCAGTAAAAGGGAACACTCCTACGAGCAGTACTTC. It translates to CASSKREHSYEQYF.

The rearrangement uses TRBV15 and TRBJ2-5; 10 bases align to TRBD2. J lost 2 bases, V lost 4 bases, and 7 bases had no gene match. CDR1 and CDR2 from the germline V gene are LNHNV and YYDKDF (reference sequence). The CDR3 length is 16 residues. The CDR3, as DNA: TGTGCCACCAGCAAAGGACTAGCGGCAACTCAAGAGACCCAGTACTTC. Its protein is CATSKGLAATQETQYF. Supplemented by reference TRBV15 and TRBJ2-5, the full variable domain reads DAMVIQNPRYQVTQFGKPVTLSCSQTLNHNVMYWYQQKSSQAPKLLFHYYDKDFNNEADTPDNFQSRRPNTSFCFLDIRSPGLGDTAMYLCATSKGLAATQETQYFGPGTRLLVL.

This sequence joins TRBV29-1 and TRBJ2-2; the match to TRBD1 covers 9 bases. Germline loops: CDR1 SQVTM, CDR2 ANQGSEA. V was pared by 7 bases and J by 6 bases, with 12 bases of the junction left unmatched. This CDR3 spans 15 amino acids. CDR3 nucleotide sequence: TGCAGCGCATCCCATGATAACAGGGGGCCCGGGGAGCTGTTTTTT. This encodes CSASHDNRGPGELFF.

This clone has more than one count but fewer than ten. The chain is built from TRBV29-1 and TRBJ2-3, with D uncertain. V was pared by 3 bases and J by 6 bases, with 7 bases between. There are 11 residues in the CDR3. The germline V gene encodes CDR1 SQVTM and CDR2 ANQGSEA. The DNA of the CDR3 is TGCAGCGTTGATGGTGGGGATACGCAGTATTTT. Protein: CSVDGGDTQYF.

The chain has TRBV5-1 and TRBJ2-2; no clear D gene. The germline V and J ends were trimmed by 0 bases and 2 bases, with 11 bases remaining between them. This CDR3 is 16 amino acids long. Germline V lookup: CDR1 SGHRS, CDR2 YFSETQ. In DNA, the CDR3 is TGCGCCAGCAGCTTGGGGCTGGAACTTAACACCGGGGAGCTGTTTTTT. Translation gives CASSLGLELNTGELFF.

In DNA, the CDR3 is TGTGCCAGCACCCGACAGGGCTCCACAGATACGCAGTATTTT. It translates to CASTRQGSTDTQYF. V gene TRBV5-8 combines with J gene TRBJ2-3, with 7 bases matching TRBD1. With V trimmed by 6 bases and J by 2 bases, 6 bases remained unmatched. This CDR3 spans 14 amino acids. The germline V gene has CDR1 SGHTS and CDR2 YDEGEE.

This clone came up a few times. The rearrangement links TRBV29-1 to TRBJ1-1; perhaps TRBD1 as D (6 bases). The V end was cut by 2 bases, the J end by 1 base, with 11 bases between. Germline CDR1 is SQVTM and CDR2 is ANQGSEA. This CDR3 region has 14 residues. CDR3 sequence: CSVERGGTNTEAFF. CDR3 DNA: TGCAGCGTTGAACGAGGGGGGACGAACACTGAAGCTTTCTTT.

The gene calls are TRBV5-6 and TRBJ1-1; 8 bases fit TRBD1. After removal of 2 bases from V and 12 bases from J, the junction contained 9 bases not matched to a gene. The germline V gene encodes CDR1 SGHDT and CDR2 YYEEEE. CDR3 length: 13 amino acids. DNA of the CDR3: TGTGCCAGCAGCTTAGGCCTAGGACAGGGAACTTTCTTT. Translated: CASSLGLGQGTFF.

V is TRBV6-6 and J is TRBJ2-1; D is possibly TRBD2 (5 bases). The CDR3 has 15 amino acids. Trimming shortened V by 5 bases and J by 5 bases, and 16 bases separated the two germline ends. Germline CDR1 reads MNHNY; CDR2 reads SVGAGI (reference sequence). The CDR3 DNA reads TGTGCCAGCAGTACCCCCCTAGCAGCAAACAATGAGCAGTTCTTC. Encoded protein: CASSTPLAANNEQFF.

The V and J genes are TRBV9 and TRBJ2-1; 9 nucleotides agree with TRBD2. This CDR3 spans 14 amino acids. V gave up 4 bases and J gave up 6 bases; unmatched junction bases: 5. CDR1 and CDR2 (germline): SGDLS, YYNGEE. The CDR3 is CASSLRTSANEQFF. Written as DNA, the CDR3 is TGTGCCAGCAGCCTTAGGACTAGCGCCAATGAGCAGTTCTTC. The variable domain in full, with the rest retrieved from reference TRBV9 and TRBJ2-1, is DSGVTQTPKHLITATGQRVTLRCSPRSGDLSVYWYQQSLDQGLQFLIQYYNGEERAKGNILERFSAQQFPDLHSELNLSSLELGDSALYFCASSLRTSANEQFFGPGTRLTVL.

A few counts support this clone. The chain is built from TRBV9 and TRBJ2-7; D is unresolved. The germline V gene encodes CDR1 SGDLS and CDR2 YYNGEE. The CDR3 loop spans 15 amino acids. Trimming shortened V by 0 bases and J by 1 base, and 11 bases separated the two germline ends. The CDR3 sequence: CASSVGEHGSYEQYF. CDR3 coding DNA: TGTGCCAGCAGCGTAGGTGAGCACGGATCCTACGAGCAGTACTTC.

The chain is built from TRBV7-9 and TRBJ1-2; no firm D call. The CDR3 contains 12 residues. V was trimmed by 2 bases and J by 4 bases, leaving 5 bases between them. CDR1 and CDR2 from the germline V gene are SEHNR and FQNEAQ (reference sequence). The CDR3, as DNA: TGTGCCAGCAGCTTACAGGCCTATGGCTACACCTTC. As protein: CASSLQAYGYTF.

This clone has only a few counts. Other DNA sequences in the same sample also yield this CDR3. CDR3: CASSFRDSPLHF. CDR3 bases: TGTGCCAGCAGCTTTCGCGATTCACCCCTCCACTTT. This sequence joins TRBV5-6 and TRBJ1-6, with D uncertain. The germline V and J ends were trimmed by 2 bases and 8 bases, with 5 bases remaining between them. The V gene's germline CDR1 is SGHDT and CDR2 YYEEEE. This CDR3 spans 12 amino acids.

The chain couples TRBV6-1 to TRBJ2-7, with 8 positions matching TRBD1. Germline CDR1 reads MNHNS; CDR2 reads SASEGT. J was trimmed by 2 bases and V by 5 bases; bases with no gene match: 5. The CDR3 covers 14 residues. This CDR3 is CASSRTGYAYEQYF. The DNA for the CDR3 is TGTGCCAGCAGTCGGACAGGGTATGCCTACGAGCAGTACTTC.

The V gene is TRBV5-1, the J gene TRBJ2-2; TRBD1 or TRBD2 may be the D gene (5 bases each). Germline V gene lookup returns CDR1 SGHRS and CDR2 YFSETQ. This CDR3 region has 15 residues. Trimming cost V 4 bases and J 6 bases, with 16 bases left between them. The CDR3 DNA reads TGCGCCAGCAGCACGGGACGGGAAATAGCCGGGGAGCTGTTTTTT. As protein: CASSTGREIAGELFF.

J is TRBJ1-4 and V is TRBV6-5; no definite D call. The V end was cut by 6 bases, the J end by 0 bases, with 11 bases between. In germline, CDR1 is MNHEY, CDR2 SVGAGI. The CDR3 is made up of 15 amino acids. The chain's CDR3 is CASSSDTSTNEKLFF. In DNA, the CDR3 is TGTGCCAGCAGCTCAGACACCTCAACTAATGAAAAACTGTTTTTT.

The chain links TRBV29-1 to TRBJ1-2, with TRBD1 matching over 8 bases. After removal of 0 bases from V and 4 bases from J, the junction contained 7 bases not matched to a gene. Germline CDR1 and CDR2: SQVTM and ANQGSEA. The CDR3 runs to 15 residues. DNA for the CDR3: TGCAGCGTTGAAGATCGGAGGCAGGGGGCCTATGGCTACACCTTC. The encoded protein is CSVEDRRQGAYGYTF.

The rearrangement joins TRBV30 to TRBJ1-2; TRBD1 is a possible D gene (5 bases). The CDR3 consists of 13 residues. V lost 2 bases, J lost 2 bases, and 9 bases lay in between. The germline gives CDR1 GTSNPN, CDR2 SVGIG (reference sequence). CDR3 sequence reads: CAWSIGGNYGYTF. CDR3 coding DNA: TGTGCCTGGAGTATCGGGGGGAACTATGGCTACACCTTC.

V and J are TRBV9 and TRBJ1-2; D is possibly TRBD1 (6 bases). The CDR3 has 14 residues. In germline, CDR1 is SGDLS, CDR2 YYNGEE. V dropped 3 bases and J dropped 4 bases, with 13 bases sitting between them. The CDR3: CASSAQTGPYGYTF. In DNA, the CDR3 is TGTGCCAGCAGCGCACAAACAGGGCCCTATGGCTACACCTTC.

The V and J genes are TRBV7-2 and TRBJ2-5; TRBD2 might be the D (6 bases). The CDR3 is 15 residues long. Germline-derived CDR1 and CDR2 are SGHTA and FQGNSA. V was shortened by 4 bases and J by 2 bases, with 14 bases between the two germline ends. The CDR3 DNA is TGTGCCAGCAGCTCCCCCGGGACTTTACAAGAGACCCAGTACTTC. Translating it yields CASSSPGTLQETQYF.